A single sample gave rise to the 21 T cell receptor beta chains below, sequenced in a study of blood T cell repertoires in COVID-19. Generated by immunoSEQ multiplex PCR, the TCRdb table keeps only in-frame clones and is missing some. The sample holds about 380,000 clones, 85% seen once. The sequenced sample consisted of peripheral blood. The origin of the receptors is a woman aged 18-29 years with acute or convalescent COVID-19.

The rearrangement uses TRBV2 and TRBJ1-3; TRBD1 matches 10 bases. CDR1 SNHLY and CDR2 FYNNEI come from the germline V gene. With 6 bases clipped from V and 4 bases from J, the junction kept 6 bases outside the gene matches. The CDR3 length is 15 residues. In DNA form, the CDR3 reads TGTGCCAGCAGCAAAGGACAGGGGGTAGGAAACACCATATATTTT. Protein: CASSKGQGVGNTIYF.

The genes are TRBV5-6 and TRBJ2-7; D is possibly TRBD1 (6 bases). The germline V and J ends were trimmed by 2 bases and 3 bases, with 12 bases remaining between them. The germline CDR1 and CDR2 sequences are SGHDT and YYEEEE. The CDR3 has 14 residues. Here the CDR3 reads CASSLGQGSYEQYF. CDR3 bases: TGTGCCAGCAGCTTAGGGCAGGGGAGCTACGAGCAGTACTTC.

The rearrangement joins TRBV3-1 (or the pseudogene TRBV3-2) to TRBJ1-2; D is perhaps TRBD1 (5 bases). Trimming stripped 6 bases from V and 3 bases from J, with 14 bases between. The CDR3 spans 14 residues. Germline loops: CDR1 LGHDT, CDR2 YNNKEL (reference sequence). CDR3 sequence (DNA): TGTGCCAGCAGAAGTGGGGCGGCGGACTATGGCTACACCTTC. Residues: CASRSGAADYGYTF.

V gene TRBV7-9 combines with J gene TRBJ2-7; D gene uncertain. V shed 5 bases and J shed 2 bases, with 19 bases lying between them. Germline V gene sequence: CDR1 SEHNR, CDR2 FQNEAQ (reference sequence). CDR3 length: 16 residues. CDR3: CASSALTVPRPYEQYF. The CDR3, as DNA: TGTGCCAGCAGCGCACTGACGGTTCCTAGACCCTACGAGCAGTACTTC.

The chain has TRBV28 and TRBJ2-3, with 7 bases aligning to TRBD2. Trimming at V came to 8 bases and at J to 2 bases, leaving 22 bases not matched to a gene. Germline V CDR1 and CDR2: MDHEN, SYDVKM. The length of the CDR3 is 19 residues. The CDR3, as DNA: TGTGCCAGCCCGCCTGGAGGGGCGCGGAGAGCGGGACCCACAGATACGCAGTATTTT. Translated: CASPPGGARRAGPTDTQYF.

The rearrangement joins TRBV5-4 to TRBJ2-7; 12 bases map to TRBD2. This CDR3 is built from 16 residues. V gave up 4 bases and J gave up 0 bases; unmatched junction bases: 5. Germline CDR1 and CDR2: SGHNT and YYREEE (reference sequence). The CDR3 DNA follows: TGTGCCAGCAGCAGCCCGGGACTAGCGGGCTCCTACGAGCAGTACTTC. This translates into CASSSPGLAGSYEQYF.

V is TRBV15 and J is TRBJ2-2; 12 bases are a match to TRBD2. The CDR3 is 17 amino acids. Germline lookup yields CDR1 LNHNV and CDR2 YYDKDF (reference sequence). V shed 7 bases and J 0 bases; nucleotides not matched to a gene: 6. The CDR3, as DNA: TGTGCCACCACTAGCGGGAGGGCCAAAACGAACACCGGGGAGCTGTTTTTT. Protein sequence: CATTSGRAKTNTGELFF.

The gene calls are TRBV24-1 and TRBJ2-7; D is possibly TRBD2 (6 bases). The CDR3 contains 14 residues. With 4 bases removed from V and 8 bases from J, the gap between germline ends came to 17 bases. Germline V lookup: CDR1 KGHDR, CDR2 SFDVKD. This CDR3 is CATSDLPGGEKQYF. CDR3 bases: TGTGCCACCAGTGACCTCCCTGGAGGGGAGAAGCAGTACTTC.

The chain couples TRBV2 to TRBJ1-1, with D maybe TRBD1 (5 bases). This CDR3 spans 16 amino acids. V lost 2 bases to trimming and J lost 0 bases, with 13 bases between them. The V gene's germline CDR1 is SNHLY and CDR2 FYNNEI. The DNA for the CDR3 is TGTGCCAGCAGTGAATGGCACCTAGGGGTGAACACTGAAGCTTTCTTT. Its protein is CASSEWHLGVNTEAFF.

The chain employs TRBV7-3 and TRBJ2-3; 7 nucleotides line up with TRBD2. The V gene end was trimmed by 4 bases and the J gene end by 3 bases; junction bases not matched to a gene: 4. The CDR3 is made up of 14 amino acids. Germline V lookup: CDR1 SGHTA, CDR2 FQGTGA. The CDR3 sequence is CASSSAGRTDTQYF. The CDR3 nucleotides read TGTGCCAGCAGCTCAGCGGGGAGGACAGATACGCAGTATTTT.

J is TRBJ2-1 and V is TRBV2; 9 positions agree with TRBD2. The J segment lost 6 bases and the V segment lost 4 bases, leaving 7 bases of the junction unmatched. Germline CDR1 is SNHLY and CDR2 is FYNNEI. CDR3 length: 15 residues. CDR3 sequence (DNA): TGTGCCAGCAGTGGGGGACTAGCCGCTGGCAATGAGCAGTTCTTC. This encodes CASSGGLAAGNEQFF.

V usage is TRBV20-1 and J usage is TRBJ1-5; a weak D match, TRBD1 (5 bases). The CDR3 consists of 13 residues. The V gene lost 3 bases and the J gene lost 6 bases, with 12 bases spanning the gap. Germline values: CDR1 DFQATT, CDR2 SNEGSKA (reference sequence). The CDR3 loop reads CSASSGFGQPQHF. The CDR3, as DNA: TGCAGTGCTAGTTCAGGGTTTGGTCAGCCCCAGCATTTT.

This clone was recorded at least ten times. The genes are TRBV2 and TRBJ2-1; D is unresolved. V lost 6 bases and J 3 bases, leaving 3 bases between the germline ends. The CDR3 covers 11 residues. Germline-derived CDR1 and CDR2 are SNHLY and FYNNEI. DNA of the CDR3: TGTGCCAGCAGGCGCTACAATGAGCAGTTCTTC. It yields the protein CASRRYNEQFF.

CDR3 in amino acids: CAWSGTGKMAGELFF. The CDR3 DNA sequence: TGTGCCTGGAGCGGGACAGGGAAGATGGCCGGGGAGCTGTTTTTT. The chain uses TRBV30 and TRBJ2-2; 9 bases align to TRBD1. The germline CDR1 and CDR2 sequences are GTSNPN and SVGIG (reference sequence). Trimming cost V 3 bases and J 6 bases; bases outside gene matches: 8. The CDR3 sequence is 15 residues long.

V usage is TRBV19 and J usage is TRBJ1-5, with 8 nucleotides matching TRBD1. The CDR3 is 16 amino acids. V was pared by 4 bases and J by 2 bases, with 7 bases of the junction left unmatched. CDR1 and CDR2 from the germline V gene are LNHDA and SQIVND (reference sequence). The CDR3 DNA reads as TGTGCCAGTAGTACCCTACCGGGACAGGGCAATCAGCCCCAGCATTTT. It specifies CASSTLPGQGNQPQHF.

V gene TRBV5-8 combines with J gene TRBJ2-2, with D possibly TRBD2 on 6 matching bases. V was pared by 2 bases and J by 5 bases, with 10 bases between. Germline loops: CDR1 SGHTS, CDR2 YDEGEE. CDR3 length: 14 amino acids. The CDR3 loop is CASSFRGRTGELFF. The CDR3 bases are TGTGCCAGCAGCTTCCGGGGGAGAACCGGGGAGCTGTTTTTT.

This clone was detected once. The chain couples TRBV30 to TRBJ2-1, with 11 bases aligning to TRBD2. J lost 7 bases, V lost 4 bases, and 6 bases had no gene match. Germline V gives CDR1 GTSNPN, CDR2 SVGIG (reference sequence). The CDR3 is 14 amino acids. The CDR3 DNA reads TGTGCCTGGAATAGCGGGGGGGCCCAGAATGAGCAGTTCTTC. It translates to CAWNSGGAQNEQFF.

V usage is TRBV6-2 or TRBV6-3 and J usage is TRBJ1-5; possible D gene TRBD1, 5 bases. The CDR3 is 15 amino acids. Germline V CDR1 and CDR2: MNHEY, SVGEGT. V was trimmed by 6 bases and J by 2 bases, leaving 14 bases between them. CDR3 sequence (DNA): TGTGCCAGCAGCGACGGTACAGGAGGCAATCAGCCCCAGCATTTT. Its protein product is CASSDGTGGNQPQHF.

The V call is TRBV11-2, the J call TRBJ1-6, with unresolved D. The CDR3 runs to 14 residues. V lost 1 base to trimming and J lost 7 bases, with 8 bases between them. Germline CDR1 reads SGHAT; CDR2 reads FQNNGV. The CDR3 DNA reads TGTGCCAGCAGCTTAGCCACTTTAAATTCACCCCTCCACTTT. This sequence encodes CASSLATLNSPLHF.

J is TRBJ1-3 and V is TRBV5-4, with D tentatively TRBD1 (6 bases). This CDR3 is built from 14 residues. V was clipped by 0 bases and J by 7 bases, with 11 bases between them. Germline CDR1 is SGHNT and CDR2 is YYREEE (reference sequence). CDR3 residues: CASSLEGGRNTIYF. DNA for the CDR3: TGTGCCAGCAGCTTGGAGGGGGGGCGGAACACCATATATTTT.

The rearrangement links TRBV6-5 to TRBJ1-2, with TRBD1 matching 7 bases. The CDR3 length is 13 residues. J gave up 4 bases and V 10 bases, and 9 bases lay outside the gene matches. In germline, CDR1 is MNHEY, CDR2 SVGAGI. The CDR3 loop reads CATMRDSFYGYTF. CDR3 bases: TGTGCCACCATGAGGGACAGCTTCTATGGCTACACCTTC.